Included here is one T cell receptor (beta chain) sequence, with context. The data belong to a study of T cells in Graves' hyperthyroidism and ophthalmopathy. CDR1 is ENHRY and CDR2 is SYGVKD in the germline V gene. V was pared by 3 bases and J by 9 bases, with 7 bases of the junction left unmatched. This CDR3 has 13 residues. RNA transcripts were the template for amplifying TCR beta CDR3 regions. First-round RT-PCR of the TCR CDR3 relied on the HTBI primer set. From the multiplex PCR reads, TCRdb called clonotypes with MiXCR, one entry per CDR3 protein. The sample includes about 260,000 distinct CDR3 sequences, 20% to 25% of them seen just once.

The chain is built from TRBV10-3 and TRBJ1-1, with 7 nucleotides matching TRBD1. The sequence came from a man under 40 with Graves' ophthalmopathy. Sequenced sample: blood. CDR3 sequence: CAISDSGGGKAFF. The CDR3 nucleotides read TGTGCCATCAGTGACTCAGGGGGGGGCAAAGCTTTCTTT.